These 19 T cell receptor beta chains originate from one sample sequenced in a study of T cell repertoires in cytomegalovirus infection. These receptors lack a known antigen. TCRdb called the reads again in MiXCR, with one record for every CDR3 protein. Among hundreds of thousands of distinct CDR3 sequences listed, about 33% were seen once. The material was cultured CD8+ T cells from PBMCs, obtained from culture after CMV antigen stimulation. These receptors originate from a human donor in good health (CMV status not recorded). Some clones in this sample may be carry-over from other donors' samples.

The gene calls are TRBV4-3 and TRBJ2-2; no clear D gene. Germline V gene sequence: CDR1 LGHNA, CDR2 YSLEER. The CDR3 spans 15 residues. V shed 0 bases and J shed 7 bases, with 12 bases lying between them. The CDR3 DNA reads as TGCGCCAGCAGCCAAGAAACTACCCAGGACGGGGAGCTGTTTTTT. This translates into CASSQETTQDGELFF.

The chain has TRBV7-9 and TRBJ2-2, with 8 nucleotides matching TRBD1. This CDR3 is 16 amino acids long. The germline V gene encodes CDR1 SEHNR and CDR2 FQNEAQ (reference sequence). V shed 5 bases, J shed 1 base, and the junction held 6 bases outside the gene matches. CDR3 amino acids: CASSPGTGRNTGELFF. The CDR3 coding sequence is TGTGCCAGCAGCCCCGGGACAGGACGGAACACCGGGGAGCTGTTTTTT.

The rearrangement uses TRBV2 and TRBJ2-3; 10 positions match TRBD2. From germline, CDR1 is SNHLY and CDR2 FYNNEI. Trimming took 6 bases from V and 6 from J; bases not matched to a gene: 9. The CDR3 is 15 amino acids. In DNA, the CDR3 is TGTGCCAGCAGAGACCAACTAGCGGGGATGGATACGCAGTATTTT. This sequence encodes CASRDQLAGMDTQYF.

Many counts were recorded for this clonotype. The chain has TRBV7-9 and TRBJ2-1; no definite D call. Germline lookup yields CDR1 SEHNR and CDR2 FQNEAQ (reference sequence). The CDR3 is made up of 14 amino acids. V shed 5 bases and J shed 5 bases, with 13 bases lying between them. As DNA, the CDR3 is TGTGCCAGCAGCGGCACGACAAAGAACAATGAGCAGTTCTTC. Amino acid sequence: CASSGTTKNNEQFF.

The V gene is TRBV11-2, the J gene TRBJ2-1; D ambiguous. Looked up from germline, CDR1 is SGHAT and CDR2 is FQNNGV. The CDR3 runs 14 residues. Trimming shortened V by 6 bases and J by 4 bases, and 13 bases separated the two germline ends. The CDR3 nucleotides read TGTGCCAGCAGACCCCTACTGGAATACAATGAGCAGTTCTTC. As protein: CASRPLLEYNEQFF.

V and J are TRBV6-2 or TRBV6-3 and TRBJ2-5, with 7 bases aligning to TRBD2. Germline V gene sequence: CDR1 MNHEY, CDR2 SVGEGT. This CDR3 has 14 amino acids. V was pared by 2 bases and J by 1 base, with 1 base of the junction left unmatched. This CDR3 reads CASSYGLVQETQYF. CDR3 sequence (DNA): TGTGCCAGCAGTTACGGACTAGTCCAAGAGACCCAGTACTTC.

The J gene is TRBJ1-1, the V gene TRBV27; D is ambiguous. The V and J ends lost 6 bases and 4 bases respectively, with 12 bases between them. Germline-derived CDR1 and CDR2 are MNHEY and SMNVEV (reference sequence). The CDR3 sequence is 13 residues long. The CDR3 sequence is CASSPGSITEAFF. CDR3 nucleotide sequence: TGTGCCAGCAGCCCAGGTTCGATCACTGAAGCTTTCTTT.

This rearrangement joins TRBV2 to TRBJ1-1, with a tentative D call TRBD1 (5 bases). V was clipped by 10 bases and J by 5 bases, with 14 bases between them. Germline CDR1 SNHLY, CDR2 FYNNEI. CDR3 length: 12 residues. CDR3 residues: CAIGAGGTEAFF. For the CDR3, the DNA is TGTGCCATAGGGGCGGGGGGAACTGAAGCTTTCTTT. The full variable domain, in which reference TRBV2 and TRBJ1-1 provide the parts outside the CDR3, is EPEVTQTPSHQVTQMGQEVILRCVPISNHLYFYWYRQILGQKVEFLVSFYNNEISEKSEIFDDQFSVERPDGSNFTLKIRSTKLEDSAMYFCAIGAGGTEAFFGQGTRLTVV.

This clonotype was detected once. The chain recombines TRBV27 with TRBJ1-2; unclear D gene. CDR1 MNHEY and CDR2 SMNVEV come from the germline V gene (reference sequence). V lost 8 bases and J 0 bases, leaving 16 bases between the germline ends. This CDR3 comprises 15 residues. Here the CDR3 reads CASGVTGYTNYGYTF. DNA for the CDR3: TGTGCCAGCGGCGTGACGGGCTACACTAACTATGGCTACACCTTC.

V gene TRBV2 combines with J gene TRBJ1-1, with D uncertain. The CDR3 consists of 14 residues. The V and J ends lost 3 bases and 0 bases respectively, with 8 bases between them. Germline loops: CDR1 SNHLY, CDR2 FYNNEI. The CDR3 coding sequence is TGTGCCAGCAGTGAGACACAGATGAACACTGAAGCTTTCTTT. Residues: CASSETQMNTEAFF.

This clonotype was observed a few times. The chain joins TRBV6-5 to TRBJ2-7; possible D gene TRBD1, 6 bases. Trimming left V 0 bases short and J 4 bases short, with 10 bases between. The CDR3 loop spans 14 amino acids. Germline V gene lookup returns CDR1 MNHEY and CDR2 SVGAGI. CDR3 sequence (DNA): TGTGCCAGCAGTTACTCTCAGGGGATATACGAGCAGTACTTC. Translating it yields CASSYSQGIYEQYF.

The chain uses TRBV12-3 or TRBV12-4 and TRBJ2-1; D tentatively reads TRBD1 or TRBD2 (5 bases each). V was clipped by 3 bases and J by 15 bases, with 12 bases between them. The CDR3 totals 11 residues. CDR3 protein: CASSFWGSSFF. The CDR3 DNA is TGTGCCAGCAGTTTTTGGGGGTCGTCGTTCTTC.

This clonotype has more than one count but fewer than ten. CDR3 nucleotides: TGTGCCAGCAAGGAGCGGGGGCTCAGGGATGAGCAGTTCTTC. It specifies CASKERGLRDEQFF. This chain joins TRBV6-5 and TRBJ2-1; TRBD2 aligns across 8 bases. The germline gives CDR1 MNHEY, CDR2 SVGAGI. With 7 bases clipped from V and 8 bases from J, the junction kept 10 bases outside the gene matches. This CDR3 has 14 residues.

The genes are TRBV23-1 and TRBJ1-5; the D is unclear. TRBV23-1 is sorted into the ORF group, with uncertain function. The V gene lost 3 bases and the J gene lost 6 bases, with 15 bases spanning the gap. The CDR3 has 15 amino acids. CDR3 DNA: TGCGCCAGCAGTCATAAGGACTGGCCGTTTCAGCCCCAGCATTTT. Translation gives CASSHKDWPFQPQHF.

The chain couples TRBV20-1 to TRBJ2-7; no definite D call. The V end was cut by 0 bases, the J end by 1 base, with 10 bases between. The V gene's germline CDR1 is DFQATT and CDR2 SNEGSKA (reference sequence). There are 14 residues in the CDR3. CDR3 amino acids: CSARDLGPSYEQYF. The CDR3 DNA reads TGCAGTGCTAGAGATTTAGGGCCTTCCTACGAGCAGTACTTC.

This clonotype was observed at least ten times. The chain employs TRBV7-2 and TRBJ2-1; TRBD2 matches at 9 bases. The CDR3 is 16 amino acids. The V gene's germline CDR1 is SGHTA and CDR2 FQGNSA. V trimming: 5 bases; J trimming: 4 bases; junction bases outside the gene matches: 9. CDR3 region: CASSRPGTSRYNEQFF. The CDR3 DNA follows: TGTGCCAGCAGCCGGCCCGGGACTAGCCGATACAATGAGCAGTTCTTC.

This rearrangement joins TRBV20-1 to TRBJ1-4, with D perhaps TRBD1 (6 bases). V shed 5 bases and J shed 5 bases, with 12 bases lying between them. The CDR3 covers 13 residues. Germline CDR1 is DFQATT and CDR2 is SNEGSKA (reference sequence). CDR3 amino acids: CSAYTGTNEKLFF. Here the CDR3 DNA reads TGCAGTGCTTACACAGGGACCAATGAAAAACTGTTTTTT.

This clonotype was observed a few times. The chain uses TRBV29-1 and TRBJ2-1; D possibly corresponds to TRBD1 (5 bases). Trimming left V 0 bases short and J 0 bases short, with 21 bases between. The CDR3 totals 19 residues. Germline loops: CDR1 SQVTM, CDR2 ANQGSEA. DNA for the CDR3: TGCAGCGTTGAAGATAAGGGCAGGGATGACTCCAGCTCCTACAATGAGCAGTTCTTC. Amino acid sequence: CSVEDKGRDDSSSYNEQFF.

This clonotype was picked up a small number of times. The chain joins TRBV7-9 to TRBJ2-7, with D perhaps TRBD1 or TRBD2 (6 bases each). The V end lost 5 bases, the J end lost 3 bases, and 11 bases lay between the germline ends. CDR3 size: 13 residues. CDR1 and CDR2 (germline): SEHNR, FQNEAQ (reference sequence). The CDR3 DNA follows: TGTGCCAGCAGCCCGCGGGACATCTACGAGCAGTACGTC. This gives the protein CASSPRDIYEQYV.